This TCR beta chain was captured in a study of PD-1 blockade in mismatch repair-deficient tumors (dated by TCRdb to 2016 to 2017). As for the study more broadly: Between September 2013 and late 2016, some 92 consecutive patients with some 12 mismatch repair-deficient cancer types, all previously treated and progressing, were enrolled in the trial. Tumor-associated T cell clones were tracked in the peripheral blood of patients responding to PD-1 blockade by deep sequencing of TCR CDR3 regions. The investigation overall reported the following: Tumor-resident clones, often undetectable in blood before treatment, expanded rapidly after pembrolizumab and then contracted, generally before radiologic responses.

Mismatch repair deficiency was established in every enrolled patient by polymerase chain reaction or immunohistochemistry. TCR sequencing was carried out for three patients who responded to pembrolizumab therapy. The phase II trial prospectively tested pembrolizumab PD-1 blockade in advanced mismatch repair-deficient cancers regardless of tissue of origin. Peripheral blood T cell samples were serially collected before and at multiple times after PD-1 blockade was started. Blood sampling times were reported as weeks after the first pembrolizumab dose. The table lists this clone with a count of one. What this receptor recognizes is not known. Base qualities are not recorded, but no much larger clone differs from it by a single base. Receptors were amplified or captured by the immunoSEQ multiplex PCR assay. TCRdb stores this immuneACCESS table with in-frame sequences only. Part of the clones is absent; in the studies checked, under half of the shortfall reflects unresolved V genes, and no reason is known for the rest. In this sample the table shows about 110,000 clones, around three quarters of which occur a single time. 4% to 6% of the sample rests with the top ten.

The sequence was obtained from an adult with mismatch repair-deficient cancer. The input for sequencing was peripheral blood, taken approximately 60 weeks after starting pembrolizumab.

The CDR3 protein: CASSQGVVNTEAFF. The DNA sequence is given as TGTGCCAGCAGCCAAGGGGTAGTGAACACTGAAGCTTTCTTT. The chain was built from TRBV4-2 and TRBJ1-1, with an unclear D gene assignment. The CDR3 sequence holds 14 residues, the cysteine and phenylalanine included. Of all the DNA, just the CDR3 is kept, 42 bases in frame from base 1. V is reduced by 1 base and J by 0 bases, leaving a spacing of 6 bases between them. CDR1 and CDR2, per the germline V gene, are LGHNA and YNFKEQ.